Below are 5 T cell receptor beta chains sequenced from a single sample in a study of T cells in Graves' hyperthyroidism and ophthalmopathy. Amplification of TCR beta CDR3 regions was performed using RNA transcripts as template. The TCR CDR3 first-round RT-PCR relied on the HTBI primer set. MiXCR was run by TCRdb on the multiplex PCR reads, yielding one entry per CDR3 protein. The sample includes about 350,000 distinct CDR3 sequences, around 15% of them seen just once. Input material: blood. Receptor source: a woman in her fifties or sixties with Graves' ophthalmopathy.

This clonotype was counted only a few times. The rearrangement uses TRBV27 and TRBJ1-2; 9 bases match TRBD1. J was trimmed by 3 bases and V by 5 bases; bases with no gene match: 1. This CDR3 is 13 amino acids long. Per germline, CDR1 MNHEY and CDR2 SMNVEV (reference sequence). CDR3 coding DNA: TGTGCCAGCAGTGGACAGGGGCACTATGGCTACACCTTC. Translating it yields CASSGQGHYGYTF.

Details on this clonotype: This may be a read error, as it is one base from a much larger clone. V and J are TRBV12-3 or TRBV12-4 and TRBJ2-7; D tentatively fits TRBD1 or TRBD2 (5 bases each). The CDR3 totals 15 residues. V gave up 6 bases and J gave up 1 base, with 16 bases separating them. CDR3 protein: CASSSRGVKSYEQYF. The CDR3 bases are TGTGCCAGCAGCAGCAGAGGGGTTAAATCCTACGAGCAGTACTTC.

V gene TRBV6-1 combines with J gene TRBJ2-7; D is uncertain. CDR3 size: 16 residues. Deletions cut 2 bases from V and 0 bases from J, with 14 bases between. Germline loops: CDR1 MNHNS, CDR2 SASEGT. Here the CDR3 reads CASSELGPLLSYEQYF. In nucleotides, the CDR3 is TGTGCCAGCAGTGAACTTGGGCCCCTTCTCTCCTACGAGCAGTACTTC.

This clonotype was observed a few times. The CDR3 nucleotides read TGTGCCAGCAGTTCCCCCAAGGCTGCAACTAATGAAAAACTGTTTTTT. Amino acid sequence: CASSSPKAATNEKLFF. The genes are TRBV6-5 and TRBJ1-4, with D hard to call. V lost 4 bases to trimming and J lost 0 bases, with 12 bases between them. Looked up from germline, CDR1 is MNHEY and CDR2 is SVGAGI. The CDR3 extends over 16 amino acids.

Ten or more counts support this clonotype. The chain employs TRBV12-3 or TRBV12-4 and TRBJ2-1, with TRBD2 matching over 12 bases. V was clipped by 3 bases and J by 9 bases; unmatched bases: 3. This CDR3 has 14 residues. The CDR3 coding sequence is TGTGCCAGCAGTTTGACTAGCGGGAGAGGTGAGCAGTTCTTC. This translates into CASSLTSGRGEQFF.